The 13 T cell receptor beta chains reported below all come from one sample, sequenced in a study of blood T cell repertoires in COVID-19. The table came from immunoSEQ multiplex PCR; TCRdb's copy has only in-frame clones and leaves some out. The sample carries 230,000 or so clones, about 86% recorded once. The sequenced material came from PBMCs or T cells enriched from blood (not recorded which). These receptors all stem from a man aged 45 to 65 who had recovered from COVID-19.

The rearrangement uses TRBV6-5 and TRBJ1-2; 7 positions match TRBD1. Germline values: CDR1 MNHEY, CDR2 SVGAGI. V dropped 5 bases and J dropped 5; count of bases not matched to a gene: 8. The CDR3 runs 14 residues. The CDR3 protein is CASSITRQGYGYTF. The CDR3 DNA follows: TGTGCCAGCAGTATCACCCGACAGGGTTATGGCTACACCTTC.

The chain has TRBV5-6 and TRBJ1-1; D perhaps matches TRBD1 (5 bases). V lost 0 bases, J lost 3 bases, and 6 bases lay in between. CDR3 length equals 13 residues. The germline CDR1 and CDR2 sequences are SGHDT and YYEEEE. The CDR3 DNA reads as TGTGCCAGCAGCTTGGGCAGGGACACTGAAGCTTTCTTT. It codes for CASSLGRDTEAFF.

This rearrangement joins TRBV11-1 to TRBJ1-2; 7 bases are a match to TRBD1. The junction had 7 bases not matched to a gene; V was cut back by 1 base and J by 8 bases. Germline assignment: CDR1 SGHAT and CDR2 FQDESV (reference sequence). The CDR3 totals 14 residues. The CDR3, as DNA: TGTGCCAGCAGCTTAGGTACAGGGGACGGCGGCTACACCTTC. Amino acid sequence: CASSLGTGDGGYTF.

V is TRBV5-5 and J is TRBJ2-7; no clear D gene. CDR1 is SGHKS, CDR2 YYEKEE, per germline (reference sequence). V lost 1 base, J lost 1 base, and 6 bases lay in between. This CDR3 contains 13 residues. In DNA form, the CDR3 reads TGTGCCAGCAGCTTGACAGAGTCCTACGAGCAGTACTTC. This translates into CASSLTESYEQYF.

The chain uses TRBV5-4 and TRBJ1-2; 9 bases map to TRBD1. In germline, CDR1 is SGHNT, CDR2 YYREEE (reference sequence). Losses at the gene ends were 2 bases for V and 1 base for J; bases not matched to a gene: 6. This CDR3 is built from 16 residues. The CDR3 sequence is CASSFRPGQGNYGYTF. The CDR3 DNA follows: TGTGCCAGCAGCTTTAGGCCGGGACAGGGTAACTATGGCTACACCTTC.

The V gene is TRBV7-9, the J gene TRBJ1-5; 7 bases align to TRBD1. The V gene end was trimmed by 5 bases and the J gene end by 0 bases; junction bases not matched to a gene: 4. The germline gives CDR1 SEHNR, CDR2 FQNEAQ (reference sequence). This CDR3 has 15 residues. CDR3 in DNA: TGTGCCAGCAGCGCCCAGGGGGATAGCAATCAGCCCCAGCATTTT. It encodes CASSAQGDSNQPQHF.

The genes are TRBV5-4 and TRBJ1-2, with D tentatively TRBD1 (6 bases). V lost 2 bases to trimming and J lost 1 base, with 9 bases between them. From germline, CDR1 is SGHNT and CDR2 YYREEE (reference sequence). The CDR3 sequence is 14 residues long. Here the CDR3 reads CASSFDRSNYGYTF. The CDR3 nucleotides read TGTGCCAGCAGCTTCGACAGGAGTAACTATGGCTACACCTTC. The variable domain in full, completed from reference TRBV5-4 and TRBJ1-2, reads ETGVTQSPTHLIKTRGQQVTLRCSSQSGHNTVSWYQQALGQGPQFIFQYYREEENGRGNFPPRFSGLQFPNYSSELNVNALELDDSALYLCASSFDRSNYGYTFGSGTRLTVV.

The CDR3 region is CASSYTASGNTIYF. CDR3 in DNA: TGTGCCAGCAGTTACACAGCCTCTGGAAACACCATATATTTT. The gene calls are TRBV6-5 and TRBJ1-3; D not resolved. V was pared by 2 bases and J by 0 bases, with 5 bases between. Germline V gene sequence: CDR1 MNHEY, CDR2 SVGAGI. CDR3 length: 14 residues.

The J gene is TRBJ1-3, the V gene TRBV5-1, with D hard to call. Germline V gene lookup returns CDR1 SGHRS and CDR2 YFSETQ. The CDR3 is made up of 13 amino acids. V dropped 4 bases and J dropped 4 bases, with 9 bases sitting between them. The CDR3 here is CASSPSEGNTIYF. The CDR3 DNA reads as TGCGCCAGCAGCCCTTCGGAGGGAAACACCATATATTTT.

The chain has TRBV5-5 and TRBJ1-3; 8 bases align to TRBD1. From germline, CDR1 is SGHKS and CDR2 YYEKEE (reference sequence). CDR3 length equals 16 residues. V lost 3 bases and J lost 0; bases outside the gene matches: 5. CDR3 bases: TGTGCCAGCAGCTGGACGGACAGGGTCTCTGGAAACACCATATATTTT. Translating it yields CASSWTDRVSGNTIYF.

V and J are TRBV19 and TRBJ2-3; D is perhaps TRBD2 (8 bases). In germline, CDR1 is LNHDA, CDR2 SQIVND (reference sequence). Between the trimmed V and J ends, which lost 7 bases and 1 base, there was a span of 15 bases. The length of the CDR3 is 15 residues. Here the CDR3 reads CASKGAGRGTDTQYF. The CDR3 DNA follows: TGTGCCAGTAAGGGGGCCGGGAGGGGCACAGATACGCAGTATTTT.

This chain joins TRBV9 and TRBJ1-1, with 8 bases identical to TRBD1. CDR3 size: 17 residues. The trim removed 0 bases at V and 6 bases at J, leaving 13 bases unmatched. Germline loops: CDR1 SGDLS, CDR2 YYNGEE. The CDR3, as DNA: TGTGCCAGCAGCGTAGTGACGGGACAGGCAATTTCCCCTGAAGCTTTCTTT. Protein sequence: CASSVVTGQAISPEAFF.

V is TRBV23-1 and J is TRBJ1-4; no definite D call. TRBV23-1 is treated as an ORF (open reading frame) with a function not yet certain. Trimming removed 1 base from V and 13 bases from J, with 10 bases in between. The CDR3 extends over 12 amino acids. In nucleotides, the CDR3 is TGCGCCAGCAGTCAATTTATGAGGTCACTGTTTTTT. Translating it yields CASSQFMRSLFF.